This T cell receptor beta chain was profiled in a study of cytomegalovirus exposure and HLA in healthy donors. V shed 8 bases, J shed 4 bases, and the junction held 6 bases outside the gene matches. Per the germline V gene, CDR1 is LNHDA and CDR2 is SQIVND (reference sequence). The CDR3 runs 15 residues. Whole-study findings and limits: Later analysis showed TCR association rates varying by HLA locus, highest for DRB1 and lowest for HLA-C. Later genetic work tied a missense DCLRE1C variant to beta-chain V and J trimming.

The PCR made use of 60 Vbeta and 13 Jbeta primers. The data were produced by immunoSEQ multiplex PCR, yet TCRdb's version contains in-frame clones alone and is incomplete. The top ten clones hold around 1.4% of a sample with about 180,000 clones, over 80% of them seen once. Donors were nominally healthy when sampled, though unrecorded immune exposures were likely. The sample holds a few counts of this clone. Its antigen is not identified. This chain joins TRBV19 and TRBJ2-2; 11 nucleotides agree with TRBD2. The receptor was isolated from a girl aged 5-17 years in good health and CMV-seropositive. Sequenced: PBMCs. The CDR3 DNA sequence: TGTGCCAGTCGGGGACTAGCGGTCCTCACCGGGGAGCTGTTTTTT. Translated, it gives CASRGLAVLTGELFF.